Each of the 24 T cell receptor beta chains below was sequenced from the same sample in a study of beta chain features in type 1 diabetes. cDNA synthesis used the whole RNA isolate, giving expressed TCRB sequences. Some clones are missing from TCRdb's copy, which holds only in-frame ones; the method was immunoSEQ multiplex PCR. The repertoire holds roughly 400,000 clones, with about 15% as singletons. The sequenced sample was naive CD4+ T cells from blood. The receptors here all came from a man aged 25-40 years in good health.

This clone has a handful of counts. The CDR3 loop is CASSSYRDRDFYEQYF. The CDR3 DNA is TGTGCCAGCAGCTCTTACCGGGACAGGGATTTCTACGAGCAGTACTTC. The V gene is TRBV7-9, the J gene TRBJ2-7, with 9 bases aligning to TRBD1. The junction had 10 bases not matched to a gene; V was cut back by 4 bases and J by 3 bases. The germline CDR1 and CDR2 sequences are SEHNR and FQNEAQ (reference sequence). The CDR3 has 16 residues.

This clone came up a few times. The chain couples TRBV4-3 to TRBJ2-3; no clear D gene. Trimming cost V 3 bases and J 5 bases, with 9 bases left between them. Germline V lookup: CDR1 LGHNA, CDR2 YSLEER. The CDR3 runs to 13 residues. This chain's CDR3 is CASSHKPLDTQYF. In DNA, the CDR3 is TGCGCCAGCAGCCATAAACCCCTAGATACGCAGTATTTT.

The chain links TRBV18 to TRBJ1-2; D gene uncertain. Trimming took off 3 bases at V and 8 bases at J, with 10 bases between the two ends. This CDR3 comprises 12 residues. CDR1 is KGHSH and CDR2 is LQKENI in the germline V gene. Written as DNA, the CDR3 is TGTGCCAGCTCACCGGCGGCAGGCGGCTACACCTTC. Protein product: CASSPAAGGYTF.

This clone was detected only a few times. This chain connects TRBV5-4 to TRBJ1-1; D uncertain. V was trimmed by 4 bases and J by 0 bases, leaving 10 bases between them. In germline, CDR1 is SGHNT, CDR2 YYREEE (reference sequence). The CDR3 totals 14 residues. CDR3 in DNA: TGTGCCAGCAGCCGCCAGCCCATGAACACTGAAGCTTTCTTT. It encodes CASSRQPMNTEAFF.

This chain links TRBV6-6 with TRBJ2-7; TRBD2 matches at 12 bases. From germline, CDR1 is MNHNY and CDR2 SVGAGI (reference sequence). CDR3 length: 16 amino acids. V shed 5 bases, J shed 6 bases, and the junction held 11 bases outside the gene matches. The CDR3: CASSTGLAGTASEQYV. The CDR3 coding sequence is TGTGCCAGCAGTACCGGACTAGCGGGAACGGCAAGCGAGCAGTACGTC.

The chain recombines TRBV10-3 with TRBJ1-1, with 10 bases fitting TRBD1. Germline trimming cut 10 bases from V and 0 bases from J; bases unmatched to any gene: 5. The CDR3 loop spans 14 amino acids. Germline V gene data show CDR1 as ENHRY and CDR2 as SYGVKD. The CDR3 is CATGTGALNTEAFF. The CDR3 region has the DNA TGTGCCACCGGGACAGGGGCCTTGAACACTGAAGCTTTCTTT.

The CDR3 sequence: CSVVQAGGRNEQFF. Here the CDR3 DNA reads TGCAGCGTTGTCCAGGCGGGAGGGCGCAATGAGCAGTTCTTC. The chain carries TRBV29-1 and TRBJ2-1; 9 bases are a match to TRBD2. This CDR3 is 14 amino acids long. Germline V CDR1 and CDR2: SQVTM, ANQGSEA. The V and J ends lost 4 bases and 6 bases, in that order; junction bases with no gene match: 7.

This chain links TRBV4-3 with TRBJ2-7; D tentatively fits TRBD1 or TRBD2 (5 bases each). The CDR3 consists of 15 residues. Germline CDR1 reads LGHNA; CDR2 reads YSLEER. V lost 0 bases, J lost 3 bases, and 12 bases lay in between. CDR3 sequence reads: CASSQELGPNYEQYF. CDR3 nucleotides: TGCGCCAGCAGCCAAGAATTGGGACCCAACTACGAGCAGTACTTC.

This clone has a handful of counts. V is TRBV7-2 and J is TRBJ2-5; possibly TRBD2 for D (5 bases). The CDR3 has 16 amino acids. Germline CDR1 reads SGHTA; CDR2 reads FQGNSA. The ends were cut back, 4 bases at V and 1 base at J, with 16 bases in the middle. The CDR3 protein is CASSSLAPGIQETQYF. Here the CDR3 DNA reads TGTGCCAGCAGCTCCCTAGCCCCAGGAATCCAAGAGACCCAGTACTTC.

This clone was observed a handful of times. V gene TRBV2 combines with J gene TRBJ2-7; D not certain. V lost 5 bases, J lost 2 bases, and 4 bases lay in between. CDR3 length: 11 residues. Germline CDR1 SNHLY, CDR2 FYNNEI. The CDR3 reads CASSTTYEQYF. For the CDR3, the DNA is TGTGCCAGCAGTACTACCTACGAGCAGTACTTC.

The J gene is TRBJ2-1, the V gene TRBV5-1; 10 bases line up with TRBD1. The CDR3 consists of 15 residues. V shed 4 bases and J 6 bases; nucleotides not matched to a gene: 7. CDR1 and CDR2 from the germline V gene are SGHRS and YFSETQ. CDR3 protein: CASSKPGQGINEQFF. CDR3 coding DNA: TGCGCCAGCAGCAAGCCGGGACAGGGGATCAATGAGCAGTTCTTC.

In its sample, this clone was seen a few times. This sequence joins TRBV7-9 and TRBJ2-5; D is possibly TRBD2 (6 bases). There are 15 residues in the CDR3. V lost 0 bases and J lost 1, with 9 bases in between. Germline V CDR1 and CDR2: SEHNR, FQNEAQ (reference sequence). This chain's CDR3 is CASSLAGGVQETQYF. CDR3 nucleotide sequence: TGTGCCAGCAGCTTAGCCGGCGGGGTCCAAGAGACCCAGTACTTC.

The V call is TRBV4-3, the J call TRBJ1-2, with D hard to call. Germline-derived CDR1 and CDR2 are LGHNA and YSLEER. Trimming removed 2 bases at V and 1 base at J, with 8 bases between. The CDR3 sequence is 14 residues long. The CDR3 protein is CASSQFDGNYGYTF. The CDR3 DNA sequence: TGCGCCAGCAGCCAATTTGATGGTAACTATGGCTACACCTTC.

The chain has TRBV2 and TRBJ2-7; D possibly corresponds to TRBD2 (6 bases). Germline V gene data show CDR1 as SNHLY and CDR2 as FYNNEI. The CDR3 runs 11 residues. V lost 2 bases and J 12 bases, leaving 11 bases between the germline ends. Written as DNA, the CDR3 is TGTGCCAGCAGTGAAACCGGGACTCTGTACTTC. It is translated as CASSETGTLYF.

This rearrangement joins TRBV11-2 to TRBJ2-5; TRBD2 is a possible D gene (6 bases). Germline V gene lookup returns CDR1 SGHAT and CDR2 FQNNGV. V gave up 0 bases and J gave up 5 bases, with 13 bases separating them. The CDR3 has 15 residues. CDR3: CASSLDGLAKETQYF. CDR3 DNA: TGTGCCAGCAGCTTAGATGGCCTAGCGAAGGAGACCCAGTACTTC.

This clone appeared a few times. The genes are TRBV4-3 and TRBJ2-1; D is unclear. V was cut by 1 base and J by 10 bases, with 8 bases left in between. Germline V CDR1 and CDR2: LGHNA, YSLEER. CDR3 length equals 12 residues. The DNA for the CDR3 is TGCGCCAGCAGCCAAGGGTCTCTGGAGCAGTTCTTC. Translating it yields CASSQGSLEQFF.

This clone occurred a few times. The chain recombines TRBV25-1 with TRBJ1-2, with a possible D match to TRBD1 (5 bases). Germline-derived CDR1 and CDR2 are MGHDK and SYGVNS. CDR3 length: 14 residues. V shed 5 bases and J shed 4 bases, with 14 bases lying between them. The CDR3 here is CASSRLDSGYGYTF. The DNA for the CDR3 is TGTGCCAGCAGTCGTCTCGACAGTGGCTATGGCTACACCTTC.

This clone occurred a few times. The identical CDR3 is also encoded by other nucleotide sequences in the sample. This chain joins TRBV7-9 and TRBJ2-3; the D gene is possibly TRBD1 (5 bases). Germline CDR1 reads SEHNR; CDR2 reads FQNEAQ (reference sequence). This CDR3 is 14 amino acids long. Trimming cost V 2 bases and J 0 bases, with 6 bases left between them. CDR3 in amino acids: CASSLSGSTDTQYF. The CDR3 DNA sequence: TGTGCCAGCAGCTTATCAGGGAGCACAGATACGCAGTATTTT. Full variable domain (remainder filled in from reference TRBV7-9 and TRBJ2-3): DTGVSQNPRHKITKRGQNVTFRCDPISEHNRLYWYRQTLGQGPEFLTYFQNEAQLEKSRLLSDRFSAERPKGSFSTLEIQRTEQGDSAMYLCASSLSGSTDTQYFGPGTRLTVL.

This clone was observed a few times. The chain joins TRBV9 to TRBJ2-1; 11 positions agree with TRBD2. The CDR3 contains 18 residues. Germline CDR1 and CDR2: SGDLS and YYNGEE. J lost 7 bases, V lost 0 bases, and 12 bases had no gene match. The CDR3 region is CASSVGGSGRAHRNEQFF. In DNA, the CDR3 is TGTGCCAGCAGCGTAGGAGGTAGCGGGAGGGCCCATAGGAATGAGCAGTTCTTC.

This clone came up a few times. The chain is built from TRBV27 and TRBJ2-7; 9 bases map to TRBD2. The CDR3 runs 16 residues. V shed 1 base and J 2 bases; nucleotides not matched to a gene: 6. Germline CDR1 MNHEY, CDR2 SMNVEV (reference sequence). This CDR3 reads CASSLCSSGTPYEQYV. Here the CDR3 DNA reads TGTGCCAGCAGTTTATGTTCTAGCGGGACCCCCTACGAGCAGTACGTC.

The gene calls are TRBV4-3 and TRBJ1-4; the D gene is possibly TRBD1 (6 bases). The CDR3 spans 13 residues. Looked up from germline, CDR1 is LGHNA and CDR2 is YSLEER. With 3 bases removed from V and 5 bases from J, the gap between germline ends came to 7 bases. CDR3 bases: TGCGCCAGCAGCCAGACAGGAAATGAAAAACTGTTTTTT. Protein: CASSQTGNEKLFF.

The gene calls are TRBV30 and TRBJ2-3; 7 bases line up with TRBD2. This CDR3 region has 14 residues. Germline assignment: CDR1 GTSNPN and CDR2 SVGIG (reference sequence). With 8 bases clipped from V and 3 bases from J, the junction kept 11 bases outside the gene matches. CDR3 bases: TGTGCCGGGAATTATGGCGGGAGAACAGATACGCAGTATTTT. This translates into CAGNYGGRTDTQYF.

This rearrangement joins TRBV6-5 to TRBJ2-1, with 8 bases that match TRBD2. The germline V gene encodes CDR1 MNHEY and CDR2 SVGAGI. The junction had 10 bases not matched to a gene; V was cut back by 2 bases and J by 10 bases. CDR3 size: 15 residues. The CDR3 spells CASSYGVAGSKEQFF. As DNA, the CDR3 is TGTGCCAGCAGTTACGGAGTAGCGGGATCCAAAGAGCAGTTCTTC.

This clone was recorded a few times. The chain couples TRBV10-3 to TRBJ2-3; D perhaps matches TRBD2 (5 bases). Deletions cut 4 bases from V and 2 bases from J, with 10 bases between. Germline V lookup: CDR1 ENHRY, CDR2 SYGVKD. The CDR3 contains 14 residues. The CDR3 reads CAISGTGNTDTQYF. For the CDR3, the DNA is TGTGCCATCAGTGGGACGGGAAACACAGATACGCAGTATTTT.